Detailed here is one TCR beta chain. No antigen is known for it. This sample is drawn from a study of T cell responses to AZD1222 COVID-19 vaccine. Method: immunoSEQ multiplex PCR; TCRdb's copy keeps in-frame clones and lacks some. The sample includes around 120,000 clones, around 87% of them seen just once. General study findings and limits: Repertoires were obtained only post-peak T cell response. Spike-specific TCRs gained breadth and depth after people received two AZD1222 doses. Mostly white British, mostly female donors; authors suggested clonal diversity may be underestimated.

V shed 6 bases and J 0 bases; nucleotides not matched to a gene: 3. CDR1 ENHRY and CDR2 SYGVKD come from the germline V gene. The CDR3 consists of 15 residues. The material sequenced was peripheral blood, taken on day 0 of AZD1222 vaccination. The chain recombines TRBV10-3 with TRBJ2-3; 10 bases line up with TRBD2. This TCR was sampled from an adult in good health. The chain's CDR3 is CAIRNSGGSTDTQYF. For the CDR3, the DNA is TGTGCCATCAGGAATAGCGGGGGGAGCACAGATACGCAGTATTTT.